One sample yielded the 14 T cell receptor beta chains listed below, sequenced in a study of cytomegalovirus exposure and HLA in healthy donors. Libraries were prepared by immunoSEQ multiplex PCR; TCRdb keeps only in-frame clonotypes and omits some of them. The sample has around 91,000 clones, approximately 93% seen once. The sequenced material came from PBMCs. Source of these receptors: a woman aged 25 to 45 in good health and CMV-seropositive.

The count of this clone is one. This chain joins TRBV14 and TRBJ2-7; D is perhaps TRBD2 (6 bases). This CDR3 is 15 amino acids long. Germline V gene lookup returns CDR1 SGHDN and CDR2 FVKESK. Trimming cost V 0 bases and J 3 bases, with 12 bases left between them. This CDR3 is CASSQERAGYYEQYF. The CDR3, as DNA: TGTGCCAGCAGCCAAGAGAGAGCGGGTTACTACGAGCAGTACTTC.

This chain uses TRBV4-3 with TRBJ2-3; D gene unclear. Germline values: CDR1 LGHNA, CDR2 YSLEER. Trimming took off 0 bases at V and 5 bases at J, with 3 bases between the two ends. The CDR3 consists of 12 residues. The CDR3 sequence is CASSQDGDTQYF. The CDR3, as DNA: TGCGCCAGCAGCCAAGACGGAGATACGCAGTATTTT.

The rearrangement uses TRBV7-9 and TRBJ1-1; possible D gene TRBD1, 5 bases. V lost 0 bases and J lost 3, with 17 bases in between. This CDR3 has 17 residues. Germline V CDR1 and CDR2: SEHNR, FQNEAQ (reference sequence). This CDR3 reads CASSLAMGRDWHTEAFF. In DNA, the CDR3 is TGTGCCAGCAGCTTAGCCATGGGGCGGGATTGGCACACTGAAGCTTTCTTT.

This chain links TRBV28 with TRBJ2-1, with TRBD2 identical over 9 bases. Germline CDR1 MDHEN, CDR2 SYDVKM. V gave up 4 bases and J gave up 6 bases; unmatched junction bases: 4. The length of the CDR3 is 14 residues. The CDR3 DNA reads as TGTGCCAGCAGTTACCTAGCGGGAATCAATGAGCAGTTCTTC. It specifies CASSYLAGINEQFF.

The chain couples TRBV11-2 to TRBJ1-5, with 10 bases that match TRBD1. There are 16 residues in the CDR3. J gave up 6 bases and V 2 bases, and 7 bases lay outside the gene matches. Germline loops: CDR1 SGHAT, CDR2 FQNNGV. CDR3 in amino acids: CASSLSPGTGVQPQHF. The CDR3 DNA reads TGTGCCAGCAGCTTATCTCCCGGGACAGGGGTTCAGCCCCAGCATTTT.

The chain uses TRBV7-9 and TRBJ2-2; weak D call: TRBD1 (5 bases). The CDR3 has 15 residues. The germline V gene encodes CDR1 SEHNR and CDR2 FQNEAQ (reference sequence). V gave up 0 bases and J gave up 7 bases, with 12 bases separating them. CDR3 bases: TGTGCCAGCAGCTTAGCGCAGGGTGTCAGCGGGGAGCTGTTTTTT. Residues: CASSLAQGVSGELFF.

The DNA for the CDR3 is TGTGCCAGTAGTGTTCTCGGCGCGACAGGAAACACCATATATTTT. It translates to CASSVLGATGNTIYF. V is TRBV19 and J is TRBJ1-3; D is undetermined. Germline V lookup: CDR1 LNHDA, CDR2 SQIVND (reference sequence). CDR3 size: 15 residues. V lost 5 bases, J lost 4 bases, and 15 bases lay in between.

This chain connects TRBV4-3 to TRBJ2-7; TRBD2 is a possible D gene (6 bases). Trimming stripped 5 bases from V and 0 bases from J, with 11 bases between. Germline CDR1 and CDR2: LGHNA and YSLEER. The CDR3 contains 14 residues. The CDR3 region has the DNA TGCGCCAGCAGCGTGGACTACAGCTCCTACGAGCAGTACTTC. Translated: CASSVDYSSYEQYF.

CDR3 sequence: CASSTLTGGTEKLFF. The CDR3 DNA follows: TGTGCCAGCAGTACCTTGACAGGAGGTACTGAAAAACTGTTTTTT. V gene TRBV6-6 combines with J gene TRBJ1-4; D perhaps matches TRBD1 (6 bases). The CDR3 extends over 15 amino acids. Germline V gene sequence: CDR1 MNHNY, CDR2 SVGAGI (reference sequence). The V end was cut by 5 bases, the J end by 7 bases, with 17 bases between.

This chain links TRBV27 with TRBJ2-1; 10 bases are a match to TRBD2. Unmatched junction bases numbered 4, after V lost 5 bases and J lost 3 bases. The CDR3 spans 15 residues. Germline CDR1 reads MNHEY; CDR2 reads SMNVEV (reference sequence). The chain's CDR3 is CASSRTSGVYNEQFF. Here the CDR3 DNA reads TGTGCCAGCAGTCGCACTAGCGGGGTCTACAATGAGCAGTTCTTC.

The chain employs TRBV28 and TRBJ2-7; maybe TRBD1 (5 bases). Germline-derived CDR1 and CDR2 are MDHEN and SYDVKM. Trimming left V 5 bases short and J 2 bases short, with 10 bases between. CDR3 length equals 13 residues. The CDR3 reads CASSRQNPYEQYF. Written as DNA, the CDR3 is TGTGCCAGCAGTCGACAGAACCCCTACGAGCAGTACTTC.

CDR3 sequence (DNA): TGTGCCAGCAGCTTGGGTTACACAGCTAACTATGGCTACACCTTC. It codes for CASSLGYTANYGYTF. V and J are TRBV5-6 and TRBJ1-2; D not resolved. The ends were cut back, 0 bases at V and 0 bases at J, with 9 bases in the middle. CDR3 size: 15 residues. Germline V gene lookup returns CDR1 SGHDT and CDR2 YYEEEE.

This chain joins TRBV6-5 and TRBJ2-1; 9 nucleotides line up with TRBD2. Germline V gene data show CDR1 as MNHEY and CDR2 as SVGAGI. The CDR3 loop spans 15 amino acids. Germline trimming cut 5 bases from V and 4 bases from J; bases unmatched to any gene: 6. The CDR3 DNA follows: TGTGCCAGCAGTCTCGGGACTAGCCCTTACAATGAGCAGTTCTTC. This translates into CASSLGTSPYNEQFF.

This rearrangement joins TRBV27 to TRBJ2-7; D is unresolved. The CDR3 is 14 residues long. The V gene's germline CDR1 is MNHEY and CDR2 SMNVEV (reference sequence). Between the trimmed V and J ends, which lost 6 bases and 2 bases, there was a span of 14 bases. The CDR3 coding sequence is TGTGCCAGCAGACAAATGTACAGTGCCTACGAGCAGTACTTC. It specifies CASRQMYSAYEQYF.